This T cell receptor beta chain stems from a study of T cells in Graves' hyperthyroidism and ophthalmopathy. Absent ophthalmopathy progression within 18 months defined stable Graves' hyperthyroidism. Criteria for exclusion of patients were uncontrolled infection, other autoimmune disease, pregnancy or lactation. General study results and limits: Most clonotypes expanded in thyroid above 0.001 were likewise present in blood.

The TCR beta CDR3 regions underwent amplification using RNA transcripts as the source. The HTBI primer set was used in a first-round RT-PCR of the TCR CDR3. TCRdb independently ran MiXCR on the multiplex PCR reads; one entry per CDR3 protein. The top ten hold over 3.5% of the sample, which has fewer than 700,000 distinct CDR3 sequences, 15% to 20% seen once. This clonotype appeared many times. The antigen remains unidentified. The V segment lost 6 bases and the J segment 4 bases; nucleotides outside the gene matches: 6. This CDR3 region has 13 residues. This chain links TRBV12-3 or TRBV12-4 with TRBJ2-7, with TRBD1 matching over 7 bases. The receptor was derived from a woman in her thirties with Graves' hyperthyroidism. The sequenced material came from blood. CDR3 nucleotides: TGTGCCAGCAGGATCAGGGGGAATTACGAGCAGTACTTC. This codes for CASRIRGNYEQYF.